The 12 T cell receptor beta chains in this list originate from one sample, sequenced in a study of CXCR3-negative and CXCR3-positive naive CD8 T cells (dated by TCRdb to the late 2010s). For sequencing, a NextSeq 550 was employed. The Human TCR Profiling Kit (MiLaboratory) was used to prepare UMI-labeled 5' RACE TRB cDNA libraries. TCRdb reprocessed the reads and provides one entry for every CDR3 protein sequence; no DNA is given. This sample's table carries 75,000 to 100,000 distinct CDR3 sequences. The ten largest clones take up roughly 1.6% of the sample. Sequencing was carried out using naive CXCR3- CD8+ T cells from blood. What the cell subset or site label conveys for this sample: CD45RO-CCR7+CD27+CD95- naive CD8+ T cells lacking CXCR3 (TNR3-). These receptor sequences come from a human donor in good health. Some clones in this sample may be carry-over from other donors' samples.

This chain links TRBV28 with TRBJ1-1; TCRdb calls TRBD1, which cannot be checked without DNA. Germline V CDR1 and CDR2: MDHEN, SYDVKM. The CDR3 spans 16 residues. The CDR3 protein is CASSRPYGGMNTEAFF.

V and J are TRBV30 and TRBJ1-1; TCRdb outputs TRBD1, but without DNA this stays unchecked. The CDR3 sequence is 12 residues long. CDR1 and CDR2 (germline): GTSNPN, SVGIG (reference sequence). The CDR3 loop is CASDREGTEAFF.

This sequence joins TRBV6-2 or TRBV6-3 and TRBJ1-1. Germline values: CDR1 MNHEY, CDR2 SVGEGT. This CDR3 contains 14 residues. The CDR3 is CASSYSALNTEAFF.

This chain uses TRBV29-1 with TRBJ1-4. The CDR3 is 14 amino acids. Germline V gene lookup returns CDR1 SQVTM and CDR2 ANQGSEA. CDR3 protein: CSVEEEVLGEKLFF.

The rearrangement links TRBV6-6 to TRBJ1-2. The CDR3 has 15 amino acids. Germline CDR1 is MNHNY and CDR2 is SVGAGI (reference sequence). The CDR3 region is CASSYHPIEGTGYTF.

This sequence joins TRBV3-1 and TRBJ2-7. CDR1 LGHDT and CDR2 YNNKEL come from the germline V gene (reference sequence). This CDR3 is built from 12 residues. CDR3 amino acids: CAVAGLLNEQYF.

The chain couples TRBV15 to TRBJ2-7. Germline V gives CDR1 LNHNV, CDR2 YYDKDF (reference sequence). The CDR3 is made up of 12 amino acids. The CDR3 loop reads CATGDSSYEQYF.

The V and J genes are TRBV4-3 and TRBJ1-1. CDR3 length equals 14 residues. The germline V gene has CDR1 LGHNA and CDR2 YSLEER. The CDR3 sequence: CASSQESFGTEAFF.

This CDR3 reads CSAWTGELHEQYF. The chain recombines TRBV29-1 with TRBJ2-7; absent DNA, TCRdb's TRBD1 call cannot be checked. The CDR3 runs to 13 residues. Germline V gives CDR1 SQVTM, CDR2 ANQGSEA.

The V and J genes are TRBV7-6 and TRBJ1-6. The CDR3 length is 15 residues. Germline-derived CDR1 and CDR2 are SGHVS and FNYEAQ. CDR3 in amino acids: CASSLHRSYNSPLHF. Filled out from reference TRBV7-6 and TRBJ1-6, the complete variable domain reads GAGVSQSPRYKVTKRGQDVALRCDPISGHVSLYWYRQALGQGPEFLTYFNYEAQQDKSGLPNDRFSAERPEGSISTLTIQRTEQRDSAMYRCASSLHRSYNSPLHFGNGTRLTVT.

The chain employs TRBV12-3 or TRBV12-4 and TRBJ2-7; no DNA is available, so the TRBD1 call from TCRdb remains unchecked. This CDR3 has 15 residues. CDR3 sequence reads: CASSFRGLSSYEQYF.

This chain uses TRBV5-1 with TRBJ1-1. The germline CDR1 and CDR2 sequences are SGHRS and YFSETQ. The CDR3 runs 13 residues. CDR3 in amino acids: CASSLELNTEAFF.